This T cell receptor beta chain was documented in a study of T cells in Graves' hyperthyroidism and ophthalmopathy. The overall study: Blood was drawn when the patient was first diagnosed and still untreated. Overall study findings and caveats: Most thyroid clonotypes with frequency above 0.001 were detected in blood.

RNA transcripts yielded amplified TCR beta CDR3 regions. First-round RT-PCR targeting the TCR CDR3 was performed with the HTBI primer set. A single record per CDR3 protein comes from TCRdb applying MiXCR to the multiplex PCR reads. In the table there are about 560,000 distinct CDR3 sequences, roughly a sixth of which are singletons. Looked up from germline, CDR1 is SNHLY and CDR2 is FYNNEI. The ends lost 7 bases at V and 7 bases at J; junction bases unmatched: 13. CDR3 length: 14 residues. This clonotype has only a few counts. The antigen remains undetermined. Stable Graves' hyperthyroidism meant no ophthalmopathy progression within 18 months.

Sequences were obtained from blood. The chain is built from TRBV2 and TRBJ2-7, with TRBD1 matching over 7 bases. The source of this sequence is a young woman with Graves' hyperthyroidism. CDR3 nucleotide sequence: TGTGCCAGCACGAACCGGGACAGCCTTAGGGAGCAGTACTTC. Amino acid sequence: CASTNRDSLREQYF.